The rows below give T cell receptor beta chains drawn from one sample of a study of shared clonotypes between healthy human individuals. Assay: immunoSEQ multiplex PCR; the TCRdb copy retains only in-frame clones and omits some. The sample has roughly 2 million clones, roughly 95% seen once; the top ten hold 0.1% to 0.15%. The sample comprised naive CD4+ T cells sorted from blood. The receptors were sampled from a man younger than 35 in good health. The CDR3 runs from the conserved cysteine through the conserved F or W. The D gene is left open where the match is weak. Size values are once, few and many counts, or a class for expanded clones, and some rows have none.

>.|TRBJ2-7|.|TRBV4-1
CASSQDFAVSYEQYF
TGCGCCAGCAGCCAAGATTTCGCGGTTTCCTACGAGCAGTACTTC
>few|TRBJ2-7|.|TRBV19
CASSPFHGTSYEQYF
TGTGCCAGTAGTCCCTTCCACGGGACCTCCTACGAGCAGTACTTC
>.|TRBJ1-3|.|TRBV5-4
CASSLGPGSSGNTIYF
TGTGCCAGCAGCTTGGGTCCGGGATCCTCTGGAAACACCATATATTTT
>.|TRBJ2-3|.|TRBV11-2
CASRRTASDTQYF
TGTGCCAGCAGACGGACAGCGTCCGATACGCAGTATTTT
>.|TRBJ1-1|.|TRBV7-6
CASSLRSNTEAFF
TGTGCCAGCAGCTTAAGATCCAACACTGAAGCTTTCTTT
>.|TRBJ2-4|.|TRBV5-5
CASSHNREGNIQYF
TGTGCCAGCAGTCACAACAGGGAGGGGAACATTCAGTACTTC
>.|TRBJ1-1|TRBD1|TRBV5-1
CASSRQGSMNTEAFF
TGCGCCAGCAGCCGACAGGGATCCATGAACACTGAAGCTTTCTTT
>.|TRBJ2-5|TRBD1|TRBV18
CASSPGTGGKETQYF
TGTGCCAGCTCACCAGGGACAGGGGGAAAGGAGACCCAGTACTTC
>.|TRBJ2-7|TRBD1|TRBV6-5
CASSYFSRTGAYEQYF
TGTGCCAGCAGTTACTTTTCCCGGACAGGAGCCTACGAGCAGTACTTC
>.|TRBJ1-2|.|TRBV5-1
CASSLDFSYGYTF
TGCGCCAGCAGCTTGGATTTCAGCTATGGCTACACCTTC
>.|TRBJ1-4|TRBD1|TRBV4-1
CASSQDRDRVFVKLFF
TGCGCCAGCAGCCAAGACAGGGACAGGGTATTCGTAAAACTGTTTTTT
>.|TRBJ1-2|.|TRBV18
CASSQLTRDRYGYTF
TGTGCCAGCTCACAACTGACGAGGGATCGGTATGGCTACACCTTC
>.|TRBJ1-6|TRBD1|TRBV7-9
CASSPRTGDNSPLHF
TGTGCCAGCAGCCCCCGGACAGGGGATAATTCACCCCTCCACTTT
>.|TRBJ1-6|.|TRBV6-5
CASSPQPNNSPLHF
TGTGCCAGCAGTCCCCAACCTAATAATTCACCCCTCCACTTT
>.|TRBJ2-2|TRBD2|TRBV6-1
CASTEREGLGTGELFF
TGTGCCAGCACTGAGCGGGAGGGCCTCGGCACCGGGGAGCTGTTTTTT
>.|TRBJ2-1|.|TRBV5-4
CASSFLSGKSEQFF
TGTGCCAGCAGCTTCTTATCAGGGAAAAGTGAGCAGTTCTTC
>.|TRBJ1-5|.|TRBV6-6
CASSYTPTAQPQHF
TGTGCCAGCAGTTACACCCCAACAGCTCAGCCCCAGCATTTT
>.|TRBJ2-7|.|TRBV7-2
CASSFTQVSYEQYF
TGTGCCAGCAGCTTTACACAGGTATCCTACGAGCAGTACTTC
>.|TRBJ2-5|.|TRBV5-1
CASSSGRETQYF
TGCGCCAGCAGCTCGGGTCGGGAGACCCAGTACTTC
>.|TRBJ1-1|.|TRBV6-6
CASSPGGSTEAFF
TGTGCCAGCAGCCCGGGGGGAAGCACTGAAGCTTTCTTT
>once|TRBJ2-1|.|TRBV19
CASSILSEQFF
TGTGCCAGTAGTATATTGAGTGAGCAGTTCTTC
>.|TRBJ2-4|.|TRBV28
CASSFGGNENIQYF
TGTGCCAGCAGTTTTGGCGGAAATGAAAACATTCAGTACTTC
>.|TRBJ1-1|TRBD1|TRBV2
CASGDRGITEAFF
TGTGCCAGCGGCGACAGGGGTATCACTGAAGCTTTCTTT
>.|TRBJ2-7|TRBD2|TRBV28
CASSLPLGLAELSYEQYF
TGTGCCAGCAGTTTGCCTCTGGGACTAGCGGAACTCTCCTACGAGCAGTACTTC